These T cell receptor beta chains were read from a single sample in a study of memory B cells and T cells in multiple sclerosis. The antigens these receptors bind are not known. Some clones are missing from TCRdb's copy, which holds only in-frame ones; the method was immunoSEQ multiplex PCR. Here the sample spans 46,000 or so clones, roughly 80% being singletons. Sample: PBMCs from blood kept in culture. The receptors stem from a human donor with multiple sclerosis. Both conserved end residues are part of each CDR3.

V gene: TRBV19
CDR3 protein: CASIGRPNQPQHF

V gene: TRBV4-2
CDR3 protein: CASSQDPREGTEAFF

V gene: TRBV7-2
CDR3 protein: CASSHREGRTEAFF

V gene: TRBV30
CDR3 protein: CAWSPFPDTEAFF

V gene: TRBV5-1
CDR3 protein: CASSHNTGSGANVLTF

V gene: TRBV11-2
CDR3 protein: CASSSPGGGRDGYTF

V gene: TRBV2
CDR3 protein: CASSTGATFYGYTF

V gene: TRBV18
CDR3 protein: CASSRYLFLPESDTQYF

V gene: TRBV7-9
CDR3 protein: CASSLARGRPGSPYEQYF

V gene: TRBV7-8
CDR3 protein: CASSLDRSTTNEKLFF

V gene: TRBV9
CDR3 protein: CASSVSPRTGTNYGYTF

V gene: TRBV30
CDR3 protein: CAWSVITSGNTIYF

V gene: TRBV4-1
CDR3 protein: CASSPPGGPPNEKLFF

V gene: TRBV2
CDR3 protein: CASSLGGSGGYTF

V gene: TRBV13
CDR3 protein: CASSSTVRSEAFF

V gene: TRBV7-9
CDR3 protein: CASSLAIRDSGYTF

V gene: TRBV30
CDR3 protein: CAWSLEGGSYNEQFF

V gene: TRBV6-5
CDR3 protein: CAAARQVEDTQYF

V gene: TRBV4-2
CDR3 protein: CASSQDFNQPQHF

V gene: TRBV7-6
CDR3 protein: CASSLNRATDTQYF

V gene: TRBV15
CDR3 protein: CATSRRTGGGETQYF

V gene: TRBV18
CDR3 protein: CASSPLTPLSSCNEQFF

V gene: TRBV23-1
CDR3 protein: CASSLGPRKQNTEAFF

V gene: TRBV27
CDR3 protein: CASSLTSLRNNEQFF

V gene: TRBV7-9
CDR3 protein: CASSRLASNTGELFF

V gene: TRBV5-1
CDR3 protein: CASSLVGGDQPQHF

V gene: TRBV6-1
CDR3 protein: CASSGPGTGAPSHF

V gene: TRBV4-1
CDR3 protein: CASSGVGYLITDTQYF

V gene: TRBV25-1
CDR3 protein: CASGDREAGNTIYF

V gene: TRBV6-1
CDR3 protein: CASSAGVNYEQYF

V gene: TRBV4-3
CDR3 protein: CASSQRGGGTVGLPYEQYF

V gene: TRBV7-9
CDR3 protein: CASSLRTSAGELFF

V gene: TRBV6-5
CDR3 protein: CASSYSAGGNQPQHF

V gene: TRBV6-5
CDR3 protein: CASRLAGWDTQYF